This TCR beta chain was recovered during a study of CD8+ T cells in alopecia areata. Comments on this clone: The antigen remains unidentified.

Regarding the study as a whole: Expanded CD8+ clones among the top 100, and scalp clonality, were significantly decreased by tofacitinib. Because of a solitary nonresponder, the connection of baseline CD8+ expansion to response stays uncertain.

Treatment in this sample: oral pan-JAK inhibitor, 5-10 mg twice daily. The sequencing template was cDNA reverse transcribed from extracted RNA. Measured with immunoSEQ multiplex PCR; TCRdb has only the in-frame clones, and not every one. This table has over 200,000 clones, 64% appearing once. This material consisted of CD4+ T cells sorted from blood, taken at week 4, from a patient treated with tofacitinib. This TCR derives from a human donor with alopecia areata.

CDR3 region: CASSQSRPGGQETQYF. DNA for the CDR3: TGTGCCAGCAGCCAATCTCGACCGGGGGGCCAAGAGACCCAGTACTTC. V usage is TRBV14 and J usage is TRBJ2-5, with 7 bases matching TRBD2. Trimming took 2 bases from V and 1 from J; bases not matched to a gene: 7. CDR3 size: 16 residues. Germline V CDR1 and CDR2: SGHDN, FVKESK.